These 18 T cell receptor beta chains originate from one sample sequenced in a study of blood T cell repertoires in COVID-19. Assay: immunoSEQ multiplex PCR; the TCRdb copy retains only in-frame clones and omits some. Among tens of thousands of clones, over 75% were seen once, and the ten largest hold 3.8%. The sequenced sample consisted of peripheral blood. The receptors were gathered from a man aged 50 or older with active COVID-19.

This clone qualifies as medium-sized (0.01 to 0.1%). Other DNA sequences from this sample encode an identical CDR3 as well. The chain links TRBV6-5 to TRBJ2-7, with 10 bases matching TRBD1. The CDR3 loop spans 15 amino acids. Trimming removed 3 bases from V and 4 bases from J; junction bases left unmatched: 6. Germline V CDR1 and CDR2: MNHEY, SVGAGI. CDR3 sequence reads: CASSYSTGGIYEQYF. CDR3 sequence (DNA): TGTGCCAGCAGTTATTCGACAGGGGGCATATACGAGCAGTACTTC.

Sample share makes this clone medium-sized. The gene calls are TRBV6-2 or TRBV6-3 and TRBJ2-7, with D unresolved. Germline CDR1 is MNHEY and CDR2 is SVGEGT. V was clipped by 5 bases and J by 7 bases, with 9 bases between them. The CDR3 runs to 11 residues. CDR3 sequence reads: CASSTLGEQYF. As DNA, the CDR3 is TGTGCCAGCAGTACACTCGGGGAGCAGTACTTC.

The rearrangement links TRBV2 to TRBJ2-1; D is possibly TRBD1 (6 bases). The CDR3 sequence is 11 residues long. V was shortened by 8 bases and J by 4 bases, with 6 bases between the two germline ends. Germline loops: CDR1 SNHLY, CDR2 FYNNEI. The CDR3 spells CASDRYNEQFF. The CDR3 nucleotides read TGTGCCAGCGACAGGTACAATGAGCAGTTCTTC.

In its sample, this clone was seen once. The same CDR3 is also encoded by other DNA sequences in this sample. This chain connects TRBV10-1 to TRBJ1-4; D unclear. V lost 11 bases, J lost 2 bases, and 12 bases lay in between. The germline V gene has CDR1 WNHNN and CDR2 SYGVQD (reference sequence). CDR3 length equals 13 residues. The CDR3 DNA reads as TGCGCCCCGGAGGCGCCGACTAATGAAAAACTGTTTTTT. Translated: CAPEAPTNEKLFF.

The chain joins TRBV18 to TRBJ2-7; D is perhaps TRBD2 (6 bases). Trimming removed 6 bases from V and 1 base from J, with 19 bases in between. The V gene's germline CDR1 is KGHSH and CDR2 LQKENI. The CDR3 is made up of 16 amino acids. CDR3 loop: CASSPLPIGGSYEQYF. The CDR3 bases are TGTGCCAGCTCCCCCCTCCCGATCGGGGGATCCTACGAGCAGTACTTC.

The chain combines TRBV15 with TRBJ2-3; TRBD2 aligns across 10 bases. The CDR3 length is 17 residues. V gave up 3 bases and J gave up 0 bases; unmatched junction bases: 6. From germline, CDR1 is LNHNV and CDR2 YYDKDF (reference sequence). The CDR3 DNA reads as TGTGCCACCAGCAGTCAACTAGCGGGGACTAGCACAGATACGCAGTATTTT. Translating gives CATSSQLAGTSTDTQYF.

The DNA of the CDR3 is TGTGCCTGGAGTCAAACAGGGGTTCTGAACACTGAAGCTTTCTTT. Its protein is CAWSQTGVLNTEAFF. The V gene is TRBV30, the J gene TRBJ1-1; 7 positions agree with TRBD1. The germline V gene encodes CDR1 GTSNPN and CDR2 SVGIG (reference sequence). There are 15 residues in the CDR3. Germline trimming cut 2 bases from V and 0 bases from J; bases unmatched to any gene: 6. The variable domain in full, with the rest retrieved from reference TRBV30 and TRBJ1-1, is SQTIHQWPATLVQPVGSPLSLECTVEGTSNPNLYWYRQAAGRGLQLLFYSVGIGQISSEVPQNLSASRPQDRQFILSSKKLLLSDSGFYLCAWSQTGVLNTEAFFGQGTRLTVV.

The V call is TRBV27, the J call TRBJ1-4; TRBD1 might be the D (5 bases). The CDR3 sequence is 15 residues long. CDR1 is MNHEY and CDR2 is SMNVEV in the germline V gene (reference sequence). V was shortened by 0 bases and J by 8 bases, with 13 bases between the two germline ends. CDR3 nucleotide sequence: TGTGCCAGCAGTTTATCTGGGCAGGGTGGGGAAAAACTGTTTTTT. This translates into CASSLSGQGGEKLFF.

The chain is built from TRBV20-1 and TRBJ1-1; D is possibly TRBD1 (6 bases). Germline lookup yields CDR1 DFQATT and CDR2 SNEGSKA (reference sequence). The CDR3 runs 11 residues. V lost 6 bases and J lost 8, with 13 bases in between. The CDR3 region has the DNA TGCAGTGCGGAGGACAGAAGCGAAGCTTTCTTT. It translates to CSAEDRSEAFF.

The chain carries TRBV5-1 and TRBJ1-2, with 10 bases identical to TRBD1. After removal of 5 bases from V and 3 bases from J, the junction contained 4 bases not matched to a gene. CDR3 length equals 14 residues. The V gene's germline CDR1 is SGHRS and CDR2 YFSETQ. CDR3 sequence reads: CASRPGQGDYGYTF. In DNA form, the CDR3 reads TGCGCCAGCAGACCCGGACAGGGGGACTATGGCTACACCTTC.

The rearrangement uses TRBV5-6 and TRBJ2-7; D might be TRBD1 (5 bases). This CDR3 has 12 residues. Germline V gives CDR1 SGHDT, CDR2 YYEEEE. V dropped 1 base and J dropped 3 bases, with 5 bases sitting between them. The chain's CDR3 is CASSLTGYEQYF. The CDR3 DNA reads TGTGCCAGCAGCTTGACAGGCTACGAGCAGTACTTC.

The CDR3 nucleotides read TGCGCCAGCAGCCAAGATAGCGGGAGGGCTAACTATGGCTACACCTTC. The encoded protein is CASSQDSGRANYGYTF. The J gene is TRBJ1-2, the V gene TRBV4-3; no clear D. CDR1 LGHNA and CDR2 YSLEER come from the germline V gene. There are 16 residues in the CDR3. Between the trimmed V and J ends, which lost 0 bases and 0 bases, there was a span of 11 bases.

The chain couples TRBV10-3 to TRBJ2-7, with a weak D call TRBD2 (5 bases). With 4 bases removed from V and 5 bases from J, the gap between germline ends came to 12 bases. This CDR3 spans 13 amino acids. Germline V gene sequence: CDR1 ENHRY, CDR2 SYGVKD. The chain's CDR3 is CAISASGGNEQYF. In nucleotides, the CDR3 is TGTGCCATCAGTGCAAGCGGTGGAAACGAGCAGTACTTC.

CDR3 coding DNA: TGCGCCAGCATTACAGGGGCTGCTAACTATGGCTACACCTTC. The encoded protein is CASITGAANYGYTF. The J gene is TRBJ1-2, the V gene TRBV23-1; TRBD1 agrees at 7 bases. TRBV23-1 is identified as an open reading frame with a role that is uncertain. V was clipped by 7 bases and J by 0 bases; unmatched bases: 5. This CDR3 is built from 14 residues.

This sequence joins TRBV5-4 and TRBJ2-3; 12 positions match TRBD1. The CDR3 has 19 amino acids. Germline CDR1 SGHNT, CDR2 YYREEE (reference sequence). J was trimmed by 1 base and V by 1 base; bases with no gene match: 10. In DNA form, the CDR3 reads TGTGCCAGCAGCTTGAACCGGGACAGGGGGCGATGGGGCACAGATACGCAGTATTTT. This translates into CASSLNRDRGRWGTDTQYF. The full variable domain, rest sourced from reference TRBV5-4 and TRBJ2-3, is ETGVTQSPTHLIKTRGQQVTLRCSSQSGHNTVSWYQQALGQGPQFIFQYYREEENGRGNFPPRFSGLQFPNYSSELNVNALELDDSALYLCASSLNRDRGRWGTDTQYFGPGTRLTVL.

The chain combines TRBV11-2 with TRBJ2-7; 11 nucleotides agree with TRBD2. Looked up from germline, CDR1 is SGHAT and CDR2 is FQNNGV. There are 16 residues in the CDR3. V was clipped by 4 bases and J by 7 bases; unmatched bases: 12. In DNA, the CDR3 is TGTGCCAGCAGCTCCCGACTAGCGGGGCTTATAGGGGAGCAGTACTTC. Translating gives CASSSRLAGLIGEQYF. The complete variable domain, with remaining parts taken from reference TRBV11-2 and TRBJ2-7, reads EAGVAQSPRYKIIEKRQSVAFWCNPISGHATLYWYQQILGQGPKLLIQFQNNGVVDDSQLPKDRFSAERLKGVDSTLKIQPAKLEDSAVYLCASSSRLAGLIGEQYFGPGTRLTVT.

The rearrangement links TRBV11-2 to TRBJ2-7, with TRBD1 identical over 9 bases. Germline V gene data show CDR1 as SGHAT and CDR2 as FQNNGV. The CDR3 is 14 amino acids. Losses at the gene ends were 5 bases for V and 5 bases for J; bases not matched to a gene: 7. CDR3 DNA: TGTGCCAGCAGCATAGGGACAGGGAAGGACGAGCAGTACTTC. Its translation: CASSIGTGKDEQYF. Variable domain in full (rest from reference TRBV11-2 and TRBJ2-7): EAGVAQSPRYKIIEKRQSVAFWCNPISGHATLYWYQQILGQGPKLLIQFQNNGVVDDSQLPKDRFSAERLKGVDSTLKIQPAKLEDSAVYLCASSIGTGKDEQYFGPGTRLTVT.

The chain links TRBV19 to TRBJ1-1; a possible D gene is TRBD1 (5 bases). This CDR3 has 16 amino acids. Germline V lookup: CDR1 LNHDA, CDR2 SQIVND (reference sequence). The V end lost 1 base, the J end lost 1 base, and 13 bases lay between the germline ends. CDR3 DNA: TGTGCCAGTAGTATAGGTAAGCCAGGGCAGAACACTGAAGCTTTCTTT. This codes for CASSIGKPGQNTEAFF. Full variable domain (rest looked up from reference TRBV19 and TRBJ1-1): DGGITQSPKYLFRKEGQNVTLSCEQNLNHDAMYWYRQDPGQGLRLIYYSQIVNDFQKGDIAEGYSVSREKKESFPLTVTSAQKNPTAFYLCASSIGKPGQNTEAFFGQGTRLTVV.